The next 3 T cell receptor beta chains were all read from a single sample in a study of cytomegalovirus exposure and HLA in healthy donors. This PCR relied on a set of 60 Vbeta primers and 13 Jbeta primers. TCRdb's copy holds only in-frame clones and misses some; the assay was immunoSEQ multiplex PCR. The sample has roughly 100,000 clones, more than 9.5% seen once. Sequencing input: PBMCs. These receptors came from a man in his forties in good health and CMV-seropositive.

This clone was seen only a few times. The chain employs TRBV18 and TRBJ1-4; a possible D gene is TRBD1 (6 bases). Germline V gene sequence: CDR1 KGHSH, CDR2 LQKENI. V lost 4 bases to trimming and J lost 3 bases, with 15 bases between them. The CDR3 is 16 amino acids. CDR3 DNA sequence: TGTGCCAGCTCACACACAGGGCCTCCACCTAATGAAAAACTGTTTTTT. This gives the protein CASSHTGPPPNEKLFF.

V gene TRBV5-1 combines with J gene TRBJ1-4, with D unresolved. This CDR3 region has 14 residues. Germline V gene lookup returns CDR1 SGHRS and CDR2 YFSETQ. The ends were cut back, 1 base at V and 6 bases at J, with 10 bases in the middle. The CDR3 reads CASSLTLGDEKLFF. DNA of the CDR3: TGCGCCAGCAGCTTGACCCTGGGAGATGAAAAACTGTTTTTT.

The V call is TRBV4-2, the J call TRBJ2-2, with D unclear. V was cut by 2 bases and J by 6 bases, with 10 bases left in between. The CDR3 totals 14 residues. Germline CDR1 reads LGHNA; CDR2 reads YNFKEQ. The CDR3 DNA is TGTGCCAGCAGCCAACCTGAGTCGCCCGGGGAGCTGTTTTTT. This sequence encodes CASSQPESPGELFF.